These 27 T cell receptor beta chains were sequenced from one sample in a study of cytomegalovirus exposure and HLA in healthy donors. It was with 60 Vbeta and 13 Jbeta primers that the PCR ran. Assay used: immunoSEQ multiplex PCR; TCRdb lists only in-frame clones, some missing. The data hold roughly 200,000 clones, with more than 75% observed a single time. Sequenced: PBMCs. Receptors originate from a woman in her 40s in good health and CMV-seronegative.

The rearrangement links TRBV2 to TRBJ1-5, with 8 bases matching TRBD1. CDR1 SNHLY and CDR2 FYNNEI come from the germline V gene. The V gene end was trimmed by 6 bases and the J gene end by 6 bases; junction bases not matched to a gene: 10. This CDR3 has 15 amino acids. The CDR3 nucleotides are TGTGCCAGCAGGGCCCAGGGGGCGATCACTCAGCCCCAGCATTTT. This encodes CASRAQGAITQPQHF. The variable domain in full, completed from reference TRBV2 and TRBJ1-5, reads EPEVTQTPSHQVTQMGQEVILRCVPISNHLYFYWYRQILGQKVEFLVSFYNNEISEKSEIFDDQFSVERPDGSNFTLKIRSTKLEDSAMYFCASRAQGAITQPQHFGDGTRLSIL.

The CDR3 DNA is TGTGCCAGCAGTTTATCGGCGGGGAGGGCCTACGAGCAGTACTTC. It translates to CASSLSAGRAYEQYF. The chain links TRBV27 to TRBJ2-7, with 7 positions matching TRBD2. This CDR3 comprises 15 residues. Looked up from germline, CDR1 is MNHEY and CDR2 is SMNVEV (reference sequence). J gave up 2 bases and V 0 bases, and 4 bases lay outside the gene matches.

The chain has TRBV10-3 and TRBJ2-1, with D possibly matching TRBD1 (5 bases). The CDR3 length is 15 residues. Germline V gene sequence: CDR1 ENHRY, CDR2 SYGVKD. V was pared by 9 bases and J by 0 bases, with 15 bases between. CDR3 sequence (DNA): TGTGCCATTGACGACTCCGACAGCTCCTACAATGAGCAGTTCTTC. Protein sequence: CAIDDSDSSYNEQFF.

Only one count was recorded for this clone. This chain joins TRBV29-1 and TRBJ2-3; D gene ambiguous. CDR1 and CDR2 from the germline V gene are SQVTM and ANQGSEA. The CDR3 is made up of 13 amino acids. V was trimmed by 5 bases and J by 0 bases, leaving 9 bases between them. CDR3 sequence: CSVRGASTDTQYF. CDR3 in DNA: TGCAGCGTTCGCGGAGCAAGCACAGATACGCAGTATTTT.

V usage is TRBV25-1 and J usage is TRBJ2-3; D possibly corresponds to TRBD2 (5 bases). The CDR3 is 14 amino acids. V was shortened by 5 bases and J by 2 bases, with 11 bases between the two germline ends. In germline, CDR1 is MGHDK, CDR2 SYGVNS. CDR3 sequence reads: CASSYTGITDTQYF. The CDR3 nucleotides read TGTGCCAGCAGTTACACGGGGATCACAGATACGCAGTATTTT.

The rearrangement uses TRBV10-1 and TRBJ1-5; D unresolved. The CDR3 spans 13 residues. Germline CDR1 reads WNHNN; CDR2 reads SYGVQD (reference sequence). Trimming cost V 7 bases and J 7 bases, with 14 bases left between them. The CDR3: CASTPGPGQPQHF. Here the CDR3 DNA reads TGCGCCAGCACCCCGGGCCCGGGACAGCCCCAGCATTTT.

This sequence joins TRBV5-4 and TRBJ2-5; 10 bases are a match to TRBD1. The end of the DNA is better explained by TRBJ2-7, so the J call may be wrong. The CDR3 sequence is 13 residues long. Germline loops: CDR1 SGHNT, CDR2 YYREEE (reference sequence). CDR3 coding DNA: TGTGCCAGCAGCACGGGACAGGGGTTCGAGCAGTACTTC. This gives the protein CASSTGQGFEQYF.

This clone was picked up one time. The gene calls are TRBV19 and TRBJ1-1; 7 bases are a match to TRBD1. The length of the CDR3 is 13 residues. V shed 10 bases and J 4 bases; nucleotides not matched to a gene: 9. Germline V gives CDR1 LNHDA, CDR2 SQIVND (reference sequence). This chain's CDR3 is CATQGGVGTEAFF. The CDR3 DNA reads TGTGCCACCCAGGGGGGAGTTGGCACTGAAGCTTTCTTT.

The chain uses TRBV7-3 and TRBJ2-3; D might be TRBD2 (6 bases). This CDR3 is built from 13 residues. Germline V gives CDR1 SGHTA, CDR2 FQGTGA. The V and J ends lost 5 bases and 4 bases respectively, with 10 bases between them. In nucleotides, the CDR3 is TGTGCCAGCAGCATACCGGGAGCAGATACGCAGTATTTT. It codes for CASSIPGADTQYF.

This chain connects TRBV9 to TRBJ2-3, with 11 bases fitting TRBD2. The CDR3 covers 16 residues. Germline V gene sequence: CDR1 SGDLS, CDR2 YYNGEE. The V segment lost 3 bases and the J segment 3 bases; nucleotides outside the gene matches: 6. CDR3 sequence reads: CASSGLAGSGTDTQYF. The CDR3 bases are TGTGCCAGCAGCGGACTAGCGGGAAGTGGAACAGATACGCAGTATTTT.

The chain couples TRBV30 to TRBJ2-7; maybe TRBD1 (5 bases). The V end lost 3 bases, the J end lost 3 bases, and 18 bases lay between the germline ends. Germline loops: CDR1 GTSNPN, CDR2 SVGIG (reference sequence). The CDR3 loop spans 15 amino acids. The CDR3 sequence is CAWRGKGRYNYEQYF. CDR3 DNA sequence: TGTGCCTGGAGGGGGAAGGGGCGATACAACTACGAGCAGTACTTC.

This clone was seen a single time. DNA for the CDR3: TGTGCCAGCAGTTTGGGGACTAGCCCTTCAGAGCAGTACTTC. Translated, it gives CASSLGTSPSEQYF. J is TRBJ2-7 and V is TRBV27, with 9 bases lining up with TRBD2. J was trimmed by 7 bases and V by 3 bases; bases with no gene match: 7. Germline CDR1 is MNHEY and CDR2 is SMNVEV (reference sequence). The CDR3 consists of 14 residues.

The chain couples TRBV6-1 to TRBJ1-1; D perhaps matches TRBD1 (6 bases). The CDR3 consists of 11 residues. Germline assignment: CDR1 MNHNS and CDR2 SASEGT. With 6 bases removed from V and 7 bases from J, the gap between germline ends came to 9 bases. In DNA, the CDR3 is TGTGCCAGCAGCCGACAGGATGAAGCTTTCTTT. Translating gives CASSRQDEAFF.

The rearrangement joins TRBV4-1 to TRBJ2-7, with a weak D call TRBD2 (6 bases). The CDR3 loop spans 13 amino acids. Trimming shortened V by 3 bases and J by 3 bases, and 9 bases separated the two germline ends. CDR1 is MGHRA and CDR2 is YSYEKL in the germline V gene. CDR3 protein: CASSQRDLYEQYF. CDR3 in DNA: TGCGCCAGCAGCCAGCGGGACCTCTACGAGCAGTACTTC.

This chain uses TRBV6-1 with TRBJ1-1; TRBD1 is a possible D gene (5 bases). The CDR3 contains 15 residues. Germline CDR1 reads MNHNS; CDR2 reads SASEGT. V was trimmed by 1 base and J by 0 bases, leaving 9 bases between them. The CDR3 bases are TGTGCCAGCAGTGAAGTAACAGGCATGAACACTGAAGCTTTCTTT. Protein product: CASSEVTGMNTEAFF.

This chain uses TRBV29-1 with TRBJ2-1; unclear D gene. V lost 7 bases, J lost 6 bases, and 13 bases lay in between. The length of the CDR3 is 12 residues. The V gene's germline CDR1 is SQVTM and CDR2 ANQGSEA. This CDR3 reads CSASILSNEQFF. In nucleotides, the CDR3 is TGCAGCGCATCTATATTGAGCAATGAGCAGTTCTTC.

The chain links TRBV18 to TRBJ1-4; possible D gene TRBD1, 6 bases. Trimming shortened V by 10 bases and J by 8 bases, and 17 bases separated the two germline ends. CDR1 is KGHSH, CDR2 LQKENI, per germline. CDR3 length: 13 residues. CDR3 residues: CATSWGGEEKLFF. In nucleotides, the CDR3 is TGTGCCACCTCTTGGGGGGGCGAAGAAAAACTGTTTTTT.

The chain links TRBV6-5 to TRBJ1-4, with 8 bases aligning to TRBD1. CDR1 and CDR2 from the germline V gene are MNHEY and SVGAGI. Germline trimming cut 6 bases from V and 10 bases from J; bases unmatched to any gene: 1. The CDR3 covers 11 residues. The CDR3 sequence is CASRDRGKLFF. The CDR3, as DNA: TGTGCCAGCAGAGACAGGGGAAAACTGTTTTTT.

V gene TRBV29-1 combines with J gene TRBJ1-2; TRBD1 aligns across 7 bases. Germline values: CDR1 SQVTM, CDR2 ANQGSEA. This CDR3 region has 12 residues. V trimming: 6 bases; J trimming: 3 bases; junction bases outside the gene matches: 4. The DNA of the CDR3 is TGCAGCGTGGCAGGGGGAGACTATGGCTACACCTTC. This translates into CSVAGGDYGYTF.

This rearrangement joins TRBV6-6 to TRBJ1-4; 8 bases map to TRBD1. The V gene end was trimmed by 8 bases and the J gene end by 6 bases; junction bases not matched to a gene: 8. Germline V gene data show CDR1 as MNHNY and CDR2 as SVGAGI (reference sequence). The CDR3 length is 14 residues. The CDR3: CASLGTGEDEKLFF. The DNA for the CDR3 is TGTGCCAGCCTCGGGACAGGAGAAGATGAAAAACTGTTTTTT.

The genes are TRBV18 and TRBJ1-1; a weak D match, TRBD1 (6 bases). The ends were cut back, 3 bases at V and 0 bases at J, with 17 bases in the middle. The CDR3 extends over 17 amino acids. From germline, CDR1 is KGHSH and CDR2 LQKENI. This CDR3 reads CASSPQDRAGMNTEAFF. CDR3 nucleotides: TGTGCCAGCTCACCCCAGGACAGAGCAGGTATGAACACTGAAGCTTTCTTT.

The rearrangement uses TRBV13 and TRBJ2-7, with a possible D match to TRBD1 (7 bases). CDR1 and CDR2 (germline): PRHDT, FYEKMQ (reference sequence). This CDR3 contains 15 residues. V lost 5 bases and J 0 bases, leaving 14 bases between the germline ends. The CDR3 coding sequence is TGTGCCAGCAGCCTAACAGGGGACTCCTCCTACGAGCAGTACTTC. This translates into CASSLTGDSSYEQYF.

The J gene is TRBJ2-3, the V gene TRBV7-3, with TRBD1 matching 7 bases. Germline CDR1 reads SGHTA; CDR2 reads FQGTGA. V lost 8 bases and J lost 0; bases outside the gene matches: 8. The CDR3 contains 15 residues. This CDR3 reads CASAQDRTSTDTQYF. CDR3 DNA: TGTGCCAGCGCACAGGACAGGACTAGCACAGATACGCAGTATTTT.

This chain joins TRBV19 and TRBJ2-3; 8 nucleotides align to TRBD2. This CDR3 has 20 amino acids. Germline assignment: CDR1 LNHDA and CDR2 SQIVND (reference sequence). The trim removed 8 bases at V and 0 bases at J, leaving 22 bases unmatched. The CDR3 DNA sequence: TGTGCCAGTCGACTCAACTGGTTAGCGGGGTTGCCCTCTAGCACAGATACGCAGTATTTT. This translates into CASRLNWLAGLPSSTDTQYF.

The gene calls are TRBV14 and TRBJ2-6; 8 bases are shared with TRBD1. The V gene's germline CDR1 is SGHDN and CDR2 FVKESK. V shed 4 bases, J shed 1 base, and the junction held 9 bases outside the gene matches. This CDR3 spans 18 amino acids. CDR3 residues: CASSPWTGLGSGANVLTF. Written as DNA, the CDR3 is TGTGCCAGCAGCCCCTGGACAGGGTTGGGGTCTGGGGCCAACGTCCTGACTTTC.

The CDR3 sequence: CASSYGRSRGNTEAFF. In nucleotides, the CDR3 is TGTGCCAGCAGTTACGGTCGGAGCAGGGGAAACACTGAAGCTTTCTTT. The chain combines TRBV6-6 with TRBJ1-1, with TRBD1 as a possible D gene (6 bases). Germline loops: CDR1 MNHNY, CDR2 SVGAGI (reference sequence). The CDR3 loop spans 16 amino acids. V lost 2 bases and J 2 bases, leaving 15 bases between the germline ends.

A word on this clone: One end of the junction is discordant with germline, which a read error may explain. The chain has TRBV7-9 and TRBJ2-5, with 7 bases matching TRBD2. The CDR3 extends over 16 amino acids. Germline CDR1 SEHNR, CDR2 FQNEAQ (reference sequence). The CDR3, as DNA: TGTGCCAGCAGCTTAGCGCCGGGGGGAGACCACGAGACCCAGTACTTC. This codes for CASSLAPGGDHETQYF.